This T cell receptor (beta chain) emerged from a study of blood T cell repertoires in COVID-19. The CDR3 spans 15 residues. With 3 bases removed from V and 3 bases from J, the gap between germline ends came to 11 bases. The germline gives CDR1 LNHNV, CDR2 YYDKDF (reference sequence). Measured with immunoSEQ multiplex PCR; TCRdb has only the in-frame clones, and not every one. The table records roughly 250,000 clones, 80% to 90% of them present only once. This receptor was identified in a woman between 25 and 40 years old who had recovered from COVID-19. The specimen was PBMCs or T cells enriched from blood (not recorded which). The chain carries TRBV15 and TRBJ1-4, with a possible D match to TRBD1 (5 bases). The DNA of the CDR3 is TGTGCCACCAGCAGGGCGGACAACTCTAATGAAAAACTGTTTTTT. Translated: CATSRADNSNEKLFF.